This T cell receptor beta chain was recovered during a study of beta chain features in type 1 diabetes. Overall study: Sorted cells from all samples, numbering about 98 million, were examined. Study findings and constraints: There were fewer insertions and more deletions at the VDJ junctions of type 1 diabetes patients. All four CD4+ subsets of Type 1 diabetes patients contained TCRB CDR3s that were moderately but significantly shorter.

This CDR3 spans 16 amino acids. V shed 3 bases, J shed 4 bases, and the junction held 6 bases outside the gene matches. The germline gives CDR1 LNHDA, CDR2 SQIVND (reference sequence). In regard to this clone: Its antigen is unidentified.

Expressed TCRB transcripts got sequenced, as all isolated RNA was reverse transcribed. The protocol was immunoSEQ multiplex PCR, while the TCRdb copy is restricted to in-frame clones and leaves out a portion. The table includes more than 300,000 clones, roughly 12% detected once. The TCR originated in a young woman with type 1 diabetes. Sequenced input: naive CD4+ T cells from blood. V and J are TRBV19 and TRBJ2-1, with 10 bases lining up with TRBD2. CDR3 region: CASSIPSGGDYNEQFF. DNA for the CDR3: TGTGCCAGTAGTATTCCTAGCGGGGGAGATTACAATGAGCAGTTCTTC.